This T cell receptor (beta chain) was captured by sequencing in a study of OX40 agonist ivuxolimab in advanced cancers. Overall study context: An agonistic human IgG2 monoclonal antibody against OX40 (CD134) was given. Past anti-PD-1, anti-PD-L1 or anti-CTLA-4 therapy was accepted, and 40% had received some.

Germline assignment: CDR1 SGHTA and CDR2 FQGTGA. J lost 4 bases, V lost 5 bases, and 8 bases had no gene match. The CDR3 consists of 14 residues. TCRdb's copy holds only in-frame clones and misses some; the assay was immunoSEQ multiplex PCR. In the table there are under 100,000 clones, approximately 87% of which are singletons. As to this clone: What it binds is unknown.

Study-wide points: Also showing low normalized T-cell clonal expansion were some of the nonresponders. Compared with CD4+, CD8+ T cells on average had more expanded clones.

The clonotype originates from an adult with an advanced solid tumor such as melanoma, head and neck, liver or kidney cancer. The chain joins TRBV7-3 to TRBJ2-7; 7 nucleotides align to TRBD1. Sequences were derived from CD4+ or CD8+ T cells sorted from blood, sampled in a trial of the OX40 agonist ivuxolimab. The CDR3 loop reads CASSPRQGEYEQYF. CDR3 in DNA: TGTGCCAGCAGCCCCAGACAGGGAGAGTACGAGCAGTACTTC.